The T cell receptor beta chain described here comes from a study of T cell responses to AZD1222 COVID-19 vaccine. The study's findings and limits: The study found vaccine-associated CD4 TCRs spanning spike, dominant at 160-218 and 743-854.

This table comes from immunoSEQ multiplex PCR, and its TCRdb copy is limited to in-frame clones, with some not included. In the table there are over 120,000 clones, 80% to 95% of which are singletons. The CDR3 is made up of 14 amino acids. Germline V gene sequence: CDR1 SEHNR, CDR2 FQNEAQ (reference sequence). V lost 0 bases, J lost 7 bases, and 13 bases lay in between. This clone came up a few times. The antigen is not known. The gene calls are TRBV7-9 and TRBJ2-7; D is ambiguous. The sample here was peripheral blood, taken on day 0 of AZD1222 vaccination. This sequence originates from an adult in good health. CDR3: CASSLAGLREEQYF. DNA for the CDR3: TGTGCCAGCAGCTTAGCGGGTCTACGCGAGGAGCAGTACTTC.